Given below is one T cell receptor beta chain in context. This sample was taken from a study of T-cell reconstitution after alpha-beta-depleted transplantation in children. The germline V and J ends were trimmed by 0 bases and 1 base, with 7 bases remaining between them. Germline assignment: CDR1 MNHEY and CDR2 SVGAGI. The CDR3 length is 15 residues. Unique molecular identifiers were incorporated when the TCRbeta library was constructed. TCRdb recomputed calls from the PCR reads with MiXCR, one row per CDR3 protein. Among approximately 240,000 distinct CDR3 sequences listed, 8% to 9.5% were seen once.

The starting material was PBMCs from the stem cell graft donor, obtained from the stem cell graft. This rearrangement joins TRBV6-5 to TRBJ1-5; no definite D call. The clonotype comes from a human donor who donated a stem cell graft to a child with acute lymphoblastic leukemia. CDR3 in amino acids: CASSYSGVSNQPQHF. The CDR3 region has the DNA TGTGCCAGCAGTTACTCCGGGGTAAGCAATCAGCCCCAGCATTTT.